The next 5 T cell receptor beta chains were all read from a single sample in a study of blood T cell repertoires in COVID-19. Clones were sequenced by immunoSEQ multiplex PCR, and TCRdb holds only the in-frame ones, with some missing. The sample shows about 260,000 clones, approximately 92% of them seen only once. The source material was peripheral blood. The source is a person aged 18 to 30 with COVID-19, enrolled during active disease.

The rearrangement links TRBV7-2 to TRBJ2-1; TRBD1 matches at 8 bases. The CDR3 consists of 16 residues. Germline CDR1 is SGHTA and CDR2 is FQGNSA. The trim removed 5 bases at V and 10 bases at J, leaving 16 bases unmatched. CDR3 coding DNA: TGTGCCAGCAGCCCAAGGACAGGGATAACAATGATGGAGCAGTTCTTC. It yields the protein CASSPRTGITMMEQFF.

The CDR3: CASSFSPQDMPLHF. The CDR3 region has the DNA TGTGCCAGCAGCTTCTCTCCCCAGGACATGCCCCTCCACTTT. This chain links TRBV7-2 with TRBJ1-6, with D possibly being TRBD1 (5 bases). V was trimmed by 3 bases and J by 13 bases, leaving 16 bases between them. The CDR3 runs to 14 residues. Germline values: CDR1 SGHTA, CDR2 FQGNSA. The entire variable domain, with the rest obtained from reference TRBV7-2 and TRBJ1-6, is as follows: GAGVSQSPSNKVTEKGKDVELRCDPISGHTALYWYRQSLGQGLEFLIYFQGNSAPDKSGLPSDRFSAERTGGSVSTLTIQRTQQEDSAVYLCASSFSPQDMPLHFGNGTRLTVT.

The rearrangement uses TRBV6-5 and TRBJ2-7; TRBD1 matches at 10 bases. The CDR3 is 15 residues long. Germline CDR1 reads MNHEY; CDR2 reads SVGAGI. The junction had 6 bases not matched to a gene; V was cut back by 5 bases and J by 2 bases. The CDR3 coding sequence is TGTGCCAGCAGTAAAAGGACAGGGGGTCCCTACGAGCAGTACTTC. The encoded protein is CASSKRTGGPYEQYF.

The chain links TRBV27 to TRBJ2-7, with 7 positions matching TRBD1. The CDR3 loop spans 14 amino acids. Germline assignment: CDR1 MNHEY and CDR2 SMNVEV (reference sequence). J gave up 2 bases and V 3 bases, and 4 bases lay outside the gene matches. The CDR3 sequence is CASSFGQATYEQYF. CDR3 DNA: TGTGCCAGCAGTTTTGGACAGGCTACCTACGAGCAGTACTTC.

The genes are TRBV4-3 and TRBJ2-7; D might be TRBD1 (6 bases). CDR1 is LGHNA and CDR2 is YSLEER in the germline V gene. The CDR3 loop spans 16 amino acids. The germline V and J ends were trimmed by 3 bases and 0 bases, with 15 bases remaining between them. CDR3 DNA: TGCGCCAGCAGCCAGTCCGTGAGGACAGTCTCCTACGAGCAGTACTTC. It codes for CASSQSVRTVSYEQYF.